The next 25 T cell receptor beta chains were all read from a single sample in a study of blood T cell repertoires in COVID-19 (dated by TCRdb to the early 2020s). The protocol used for the library was the immunoSEQ multiplex PCR assay. Here the immuneACCESS table is served through TCRdb, limited to in-frame sequences with V and J called. Missing clones are a known gap in these copies; in checked studies unresolved V genes cover under half, and the rest lacks a known reason. This sample gives 300,000 or so clones in total; 70% to 90% of them show up just once. The leading ten clones occupy around 4.5% of the sample. The sequenced sample was PBMCs or T cells enriched from blood (not recorded which). Receptors originate from a woman aged 35 to 49 with acute COVID-19.

V is TRBV2 and J is TRBJ2-7, with D possibly being TRBD2 (6 bases). The V gene lost 0 bases and the J gene lost 6 bases, with 15 bases spanning the gap. Germline V gene data show CDR1 as SNHLY and CDR2 as FYNNEI. The CDR3 runs 15 residues. The CDR3 region is CASSEAGRDRGEQYF. The CDR3 nucleotides read TGTGCCAGCAGTGAAGCGGGGCGGGATCGTGGCGAGCAGTACTTC.

This sequence joins TRBV7-2 and TRBJ1-2; D is unresolved. The CDR3 runs 12 residues. Trimming left V 1 base short and J 4 bases short, with 4 bases between. In germline, CDR1 is SGHTA, CDR2 FQGNSA. The CDR3 reads CASSLDSYGYTF. The CDR3 DNA is TGTGCCAGCAGCTTAGACAGCTATGGCTACACCTTC.

Of note for this clone: Different DNA sequences within this sample yield the same CDR3. The chain uses TRBV5-4 and TRBJ2-5; a possible D gene is TRBD2 (5 bases). CDR1 SGHNT and CDR2 YYREEE come from the germline V gene (reference sequence). This CDR3 contains 13 residues. V was trimmed by 0 bases and J by 5 bases, leaving 8 bases between them. CDR3 loop: CASSLAGGETQYF. Written as DNA, the CDR3 is TGTGCCAGCAGCTTGGCGGGCGGGGAGACCCAGTACTTC.

The chain combines TRBV7-2 with TRBJ1-2, with TRBD1 matching 11 bases. The length of the CDR3 is 17 residues. The trim removed 1 base at V and 4 bases at J, leaving 8 bases unmatched. Germline CDR1 SGHTA, CDR2 FQGNSA. The CDR3 DNA reads TGTGCCAGCAGCTTAGGAGGGGCCGGGACAGGGGGCTATGGCTACACCTTC. Protein: CASSLGGAGTGGYGYTF.

Here the CDR3 DNA reads TGTGCCAGCAGTGGAGGGGTTCTCGGAAACACCATATATTTT. Its protein is CASSGGVLGNTIYF. The V call is TRBV27, the J call TRBJ1-3, with a possible D match to TRBD1 (5 bases). The ends were cut back, 5 bases at V and 4 bases at J, with 12 bases in the middle. Per germline, CDR1 MNHEY and CDR2 SMNVEV (reference sequence). The CDR3 sequence is 14 residues long.

The chain carries TRBV18 and TRBJ1-6; D possibly corresponds to TRBD1 (5 bases). This CDR3 region has 19 residues. Germline CDR1 reads KGHSH; CDR2 reads LQKENI. V lost 4 bases and J 0 bases, leaving 19 bases between the germline ends. The CDR3 DNA reads TGTGCCAGCTCACAGGACACGGACGGATTAAGCTCCTATAATTCACCCCTCCACTTT. Its protein is CASSQDTDGLSSYNSPLHF. Combining the CDR3 with reference TRBV18 and TRBJ1-6 gives the whole variable domain NAGVMQNPRHLVRRRGQEARLRCSPMKGHSHVYWYRQLPEEGLKFMVYLQKENIIDESGMPKERFSAEFPKEGPSILRIQQVVRGDSAAYFCASSQDTDGLSSYNSPLHFGNGTRLTVT.

The genes are TRBV9 and TRBJ1-6; D unclear. The CDR3 runs 14 residues. Per germline, CDR1 SGDLS and CDR2 YYNGEE. Trimming took 6 bases from V and 7 from J, leaving 14 bases between them. DNA for the CDR3: TGTGCCAGCACCCTTGACGGACTGAATTCACCCCTCCACTTT. Translating it yields CASTLDGLNSPLHF.

The chain uses TRBV19 and TRBJ1-2; D is undetermined. Trimming left V 8 bases short and J 8 bases short, with 12 bases between. The CDR3 length is 11 residues. Germline V lookup: CDR1 LNHDA, CDR2 SQIVND (reference sequence). In nucleotides, the CDR3 is TGTGCCAGTGGCGGGTCGTGGGGCTACACCTTC. It is translated as CASGGSWGYTF.

V and J are TRBV3-1 (or the pseudogene TRBV3-2) and TRBJ2-4; no clear D. The CDR3 runs to 15 residues. CDR1 is LGHDT and CDR2 is YNNKEL in the germline V gene (reference sequence). V gave up 1 base and J gave up 0 bases, with 7 bases separating them. For the CDR3, the DNA is TGTGCCAGCAGCCAAGTATTACTAGCCAAAAACATTCAGTACTTC. This codes for CASSQVLLAKNIQYF.

The V call is TRBV30, the J call TRBJ1-3; a weak D match, TRBD1 (5 bases). V lost 5 bases and J 0 bases, leaving 11 bases between the germline ends. There are 14 residues in the CDR3. Germline CDR1 GTSNPN, CDR2 SVGIG (reference sequence). The CDR3 spells CAWLGHLSGNTIYF. CDR3 nucleotide sequence: TGTGCCTGGTTGGGGCACCTCTCTGGAAACACCATATATTTT. The entire variable domain, with the rest obtained from reference TRBV30 and TRBJ1-3, is as follows: SQTIHQWPATLVQPVGSPLSLECTVEGTSNPNLYWYRQAAGRGLQLLFYSVGIGQISSEVPQNLSASRPQDRQFILSSKKLLLSDSGFYLCAWLGHLSGNTIYFGEGSWLTVV.

This chain uses TRBV7-9 with TRBJ2-2; the D is unclear. Deletions cut 2 bases from V and 0 bases from J, with 4 bases between. CDR1 and CDR2 from the germline V gene are SEHNR and FQNEAQ (reference sequence). CDR3 length: 14 amino acids. The CDR3 sequence: CASSLNTNTGELFF. The CDR3 DNA is TGTGCCAGCAGCTTAAATACGAACACCGGGGAGCTGTTTTTT.

The chain is built from TRBV19 and TRBJ2-2; 13 bases map to TRBD2. The CDR3 totals 16 residues. The germline gives CDR1 LNHDA, CDR2 SQIVND (reference sequence). The trim removed 4 bases at V and 7 bases at J, leaving 6 bases unmatched. The CDR3 spells CASSKTSGRDGGELFF. CDR3 nucleotides: TGTGCCAGTAGTAAAACTAGCGGGAGGGACGGCGGGGAGCTGTTTTTT.

This clone was counted only a few times. V usage is TRBV5-6 and J usage is TRBJ1-2; D not certain. V gave up 3 bases and J gave up 7 bases, with 19 bases separating them. The CDR3 contains 15 residues. CDR1 and CDR2 (germline): SGHDT, YYEEEE. For the CDR3, the DNA is TGTGCCAGCAGCTCGGTGTTTGGCTCTGGAGGTGGCTACACCTTC. Translation gives CASSSVFGSGGGYTF.

The gene calls are TRBV6-6 and TRBJ2-7; no definite D call. Trimming removed 2 bases at V and 5 bases at J, with 10 bases between. This CDR3 contains 13 residues. Germline loops: CDR1 MNHNY, CDR2 SVGAGI (reference sequence). The CDR3 sequence is CASSYQYRNEQYF. CDR3 coding DNA: TGTGCCAGCAGTTACCAGTATCGCAACGAGCAGTACTTC.

CDR3 DNA sequence: TGTGCCAGCAGCTTAGACAGGGACAATGGCTACACCTTC. It codes for CASSLDRDNGYTF. This sequence joins TRBV9 and TRBJ1-2; 7 bases are a match to TRBD1. Germline CDR1 SGDLS, CDR2 YYNGEE. The CDR3 extends over 13 amino acids. V lost 4 bases and J lost 6; bases outside the gene matches: 6. Full variable domain (rest looked up from reference TRBV9 and TRBJ1-2): DSGVTQTPKHLITATGQRVTLRCSPRSGDLSVYWYQQSLDQGLQFLIQYYNGEERAKGNILERFSAQQFPDLHSELNLSSLELGDSALYFCASSLDRDNGYTFGSGTRLTVV.

The J gene is TRBJ1-2, the V gene TRBV5-1; D call uncertain. Trimming shortened V by 0 bases and J by 5 bases, and 8 bases separated the two germline ends. This CDR3 has 13 residues. CDR1 and CDR2 (germline): SGHRS, YFSETQ. The CDR3 bases are TGCGCCAGCAGCTTGGCCCCCGTTTATGGCTACACCTTC. It translates to CASSLAPVYGYTF.

The rearrangement uses TRBV18 and TRBJ2-7; D remains ambiguous. Trimming removed 2 bases from V and 3 bases from J, with 5 bases in between. This CDR3 is built from 12 residues. Germline CDR1 KGHSH, CDR2 LQKENI. Here the CDR3 reads CASSPEIYEQYF. Written as DNA, the CDR3 is TGTGCCAGCTCACCAGAGATCTACGAGCAGTACTTC.

This clone was counted a few times. The chain has TRBV9 and TRBJ2-5, with 8 bases aligning to TRBD1. CDR3 length: 15 residues. J lost 5 bases, V lost 4 bases, and 10 bases had no gene match. The germline V gene encodes CDR1 SGDLS and CDR2 YYNGEE. CDR3 region: CASSQTQGARETQYF. The CDR3 region has the DNA TGTGCCAGCAGCCAAACCCAGGGGGCGCGGGAGACCCAGTACTTC.

In its sample, this clone was seen a few times. CDR3 loop: CASSSGFYNSPLHF. As DNA, the CDR3 is TGTGCCAGCAGTTCCGGTTTTTATAATTCACCCCTCCACTTT. The rearrangement uses TRBV27 and TRBJ1-6; D is undetermined. The CDR3 covers 14 residues. Germline V lookup: CDR1 MNHEY, CDR2 SMNVEV (reference sequence). With 4 bases removed from V and 4 bases from J, the gap between germline ends came to 8 bases.

This clone was counted a few times. The chain recombines TRBV4-3 with TRBJ1-1; 7 bases match TRBD1. The CDR3 runs to 15 residues. V lost 1 base to trimming and J lost 1 base; unmatched junction nucleotides: 3. The germline V gene has CDR1 LGHNA and CDR2 YSLEER. CDR3 sequence (DNA): TGCGCCAGCAGCCAAGTAGGGGGCTGGAACACTGAAGCTTTCTTT. Amino acids: CASSQVGGWNTEAFF.

This clone was seen only once. J is TRBJ2-5 and V is TRBV29-1; a weak D match, TRBD2 (5 bases). V was cut by 6 bases and J by 5 bases, with 13 bases left in between. The CDR3 runs to 12 residues. Germline CDR1 reads SQVTM; CDR2 reads ANQGSEA. CDR3 nucleotide sequence: TGCAGCGTGGGAGAAGGACGGGAGACCCAGTACTTC. Translating gives CSVGEGRETQYF.

The chain couples TRBV27 to TRBJ1-2; 7 bases are a match to TRBD1. Germline V gene sequence: CDR1 MNHEY, CDR2 SMNVEV (reference sequence). CDR3 size: 14 residues. V shed 3 bases, J shed 2 bases, and the junction held 3 bases outside the gene matches. CDR3 in amino acids: CASSFGDRNYGYTF. CDR3 nucleotide sequence: TGTGCCAGCAGTTTTGGGGACAGAAACTATGGCTACACCTTC.

The genes are TRBV29-1 and TRBJ2-5; a possible D gene is TRBD1 (5 bases). The germline V gene has CDR1 SQVTM and CDR2 ANQGSEA. The CDR3 sequence is 12 residues long. Trimming stripped 7 bases from V and 4 bases from J, with 13 bases between. Here the CDR3 reads CSALRAGETQYF. In nucleotides, the CDR3 is TGCAGCGCCCTCAGGGCAGGAGAGACCCAGTACTTC.

This chain links TRBV5-1 with TRBJ1-2; D is ambiguous. Germline loops: CDR1 SGHRS, CDR2 YFSETQ. This CDR3 spans 16 amino acids. V dropped 5 bases and J dropped 6 bases, with 23 bases sitting between them. In DNA, the CDR3 is TGCGCCAGCAGGCCATTGGGCGGGGATTTAAGGCATGGCTACACCTTC. Amino acids: CASRPLGGDLRHGYTF. The complete variable domain, with remaining parts taken from reference TRBV5-1 and TRBJ1-2, reads KAGVTQTPRYLIKTRGQQVTLSCSPISGHRSVSWYQQTPGQGLQFLFEYFSETQRNKGNFPGRFSGRQFSNSRSEMNVSTLELGDSALYLCASRPLGGDLRHGYTFGSGTRLTVV.

The J gene is TRBJ2-7, the V gene TRBV15; 14 positions agree with TRBD2. The CDR3 totals 17 residues. Germline values: CDR1 LNHNV, CDR2 YYDKDF (reference sequence). Germline trimming cut 0 bases from V and 4 bases from J; bases unmatched to any gene: 5. The CDR3 coding sequence is TGTGCCACCAGCAGAGAAGGGACTAGCGGGAGAATGTACGAGCAGTACTTC. Translated, it gives CATSREGTSGRMYEQYF.